The T cell receptor beta chain under discussion was sequenced for a study of CD4 and CD8 cells across lung adenocarcinoma regions. V lost 3 bases to trimming and J lost 7 bases; unmatched junction nucleotides: 11. This CDR3 is 16 amino acids long. Germline CDR1 is LGHNA and CDR2 is YNFKEQ. This clonotype was counted a few times. TCRdb re-called the PCR reads with MiXCR, one entry per CDR3 protein. This table holds approximately 9,100 distinct CDR3 sequences, approximately 51% found once. The specimen was CD4+ T cells from the margin of a lung tumor. The origin of this receptor is a male donor with lung adenocarcinoma. The CD4 and CD8 labels of this study may be unreliable. The chain combines TRBV4-2 with TRBJ2-2; TRBD2 agrees at 7 bases. Here the CDR3 reads CASSQERTSFGGELFF. The CDR3 bases are TGTGCCAGCAGCCAGGAAAGGACTAGTTTTGGCGGGGAGCTGTTTTTT.